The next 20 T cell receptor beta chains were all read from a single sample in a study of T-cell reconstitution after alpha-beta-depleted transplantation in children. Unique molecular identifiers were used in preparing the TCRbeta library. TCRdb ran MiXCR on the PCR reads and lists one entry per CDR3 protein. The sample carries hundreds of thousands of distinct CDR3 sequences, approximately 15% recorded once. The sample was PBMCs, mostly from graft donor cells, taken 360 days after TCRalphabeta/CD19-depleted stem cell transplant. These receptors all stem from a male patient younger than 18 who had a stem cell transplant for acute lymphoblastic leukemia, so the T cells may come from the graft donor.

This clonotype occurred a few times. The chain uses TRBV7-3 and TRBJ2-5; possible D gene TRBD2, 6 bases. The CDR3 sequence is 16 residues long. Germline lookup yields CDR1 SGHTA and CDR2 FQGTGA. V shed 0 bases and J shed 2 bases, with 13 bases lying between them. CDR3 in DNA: TGTGCCAGCAGCTTAACAGGGGCGGGATTACAAGAGACCCAGTACTTC. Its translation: CASSLTGAGLQETQYF. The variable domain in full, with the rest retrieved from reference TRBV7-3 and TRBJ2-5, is GAGVSQTPSNKVTEKGKYVELRCDPISGHTALYWYRQSLGQGPEFLIYFQGTGAADDSGLPNDRFFAVRPEGSVSTLKIQRTERGDSAVYLCASSLTGAGLQETQYFGPGTRLLVL.

DNA of the CDR3: TGTGCCAGCAGTTTAATAGCGAGAACACTCTCCTACGAGCAGTACTTC. The encoded protein is CASSLIARTLSYEQYF. This chain uses TRBV12-3 or TRBV12-4 with TRBJ2-7, with D possibly being TRBD2 (5 bases). With 2 bases removed from V and 0 bases from J, the gap between germline ends came to 14 bases. CDR3 length equals 16 residues.

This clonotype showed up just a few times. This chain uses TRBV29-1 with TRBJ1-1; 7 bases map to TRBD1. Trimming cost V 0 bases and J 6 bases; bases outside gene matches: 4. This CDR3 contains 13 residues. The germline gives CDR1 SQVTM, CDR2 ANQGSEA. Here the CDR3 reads CSVEETGWAEAFF. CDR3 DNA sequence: TGCAGCGTTGAAGAGACAGGGTGGGCTGAAGCTTTCTTT. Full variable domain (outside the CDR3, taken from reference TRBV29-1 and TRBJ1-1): SAVISQKPSRDICQRGTSLTIQCQVDSQVTMMFWYRQQPGQSLTLIATANQGSEATYESGFVIDKFPISRPNLTFSTLTVSNMSPEDSSIYLCSVEETGWAEAFFGQGTRLTVV.

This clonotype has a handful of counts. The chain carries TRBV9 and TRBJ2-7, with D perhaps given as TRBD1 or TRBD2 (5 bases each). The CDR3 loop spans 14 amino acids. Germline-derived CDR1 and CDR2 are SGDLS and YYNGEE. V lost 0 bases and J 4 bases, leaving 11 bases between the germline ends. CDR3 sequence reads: CASSVDGGVYEQYF. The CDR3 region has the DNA TGTGCCAGCAGCGTAGATGGGGGAGTTTACGAGCAGTACTTC.

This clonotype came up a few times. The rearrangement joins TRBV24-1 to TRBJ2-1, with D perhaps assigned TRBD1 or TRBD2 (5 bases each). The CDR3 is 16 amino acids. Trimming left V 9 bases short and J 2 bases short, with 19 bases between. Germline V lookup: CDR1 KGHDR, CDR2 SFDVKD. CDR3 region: CATSDRDPKTYNEQFF. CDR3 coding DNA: TGTGCCACCTCCGACCGGGACCCGAAAACCTACAATGAGCAGTTCTTC.

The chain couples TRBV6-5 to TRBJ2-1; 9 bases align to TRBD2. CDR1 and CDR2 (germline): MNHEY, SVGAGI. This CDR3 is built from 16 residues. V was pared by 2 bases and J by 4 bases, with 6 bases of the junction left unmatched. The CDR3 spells CASSYSGLAFYNEQFF. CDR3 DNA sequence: TGTGCCAGCAGTTACAGCGGACTAGCGTTTTACAATGAGCAGTTCTTC.

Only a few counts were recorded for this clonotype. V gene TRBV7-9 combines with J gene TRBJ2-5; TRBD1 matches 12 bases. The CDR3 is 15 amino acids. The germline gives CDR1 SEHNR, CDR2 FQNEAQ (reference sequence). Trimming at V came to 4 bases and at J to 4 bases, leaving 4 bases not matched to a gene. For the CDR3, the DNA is TGTGCCAGCAGCTGGGGGACAGGGGGCCGAGAGACCCAGTACTTC. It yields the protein CASSWGTGGRETQYF.

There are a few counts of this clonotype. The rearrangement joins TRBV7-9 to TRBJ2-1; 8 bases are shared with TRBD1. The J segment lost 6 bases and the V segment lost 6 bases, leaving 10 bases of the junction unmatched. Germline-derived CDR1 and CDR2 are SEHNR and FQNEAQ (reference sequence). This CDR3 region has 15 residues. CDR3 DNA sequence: TGTGCCAGCAGTCGACAGGGGATTTTTGGCAATGAGCAGTTCTTC. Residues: CASSRQGIFGNEQFF.

The CDR3 bases are TGCGCCAGCAGCTTGGTCGGGGTCAGTCTAGACGAGCAGTACTTC. Translation: CASSLVGVSLDEQYF. The genes are TRBV5-1 and TRBJ2-7; possibly TRBD2 for D (5 bases). The CDR3 runs 15 residues. V lost 0 bases and J lost 5, with 15 bases in between. CDR1 and CDR2 from the germline V gene are SGHRS and YFSETQ.

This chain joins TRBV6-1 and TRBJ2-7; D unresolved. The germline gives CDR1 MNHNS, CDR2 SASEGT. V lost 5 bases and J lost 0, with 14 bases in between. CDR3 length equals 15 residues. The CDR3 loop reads CASSPTSPSSYEQYF. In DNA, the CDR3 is TGTGCCAGCAGTCCGACCAGCCCAAGCTCCTACGAGCAGTACTTC.

CDR3 amino acids: CAWSGDSSYQPQHF. The CDR3 DNA reads as TGTGCCTGGAGCGGGGACAGCTCTTATCAGCCCCAGCATTTT. The chain has TRBV30 and TRBJ1-5; 7 bases align to TRBD1. CDR1 is GTSNPN and CDR2 is SVGIG in the germline V gene (reference sequence). The V gene end was trimmed by 3 bases and the J gene end by 5 bases; junction bases not matched to a gene: 7. The CDR3 loop spans 14 amino acids.

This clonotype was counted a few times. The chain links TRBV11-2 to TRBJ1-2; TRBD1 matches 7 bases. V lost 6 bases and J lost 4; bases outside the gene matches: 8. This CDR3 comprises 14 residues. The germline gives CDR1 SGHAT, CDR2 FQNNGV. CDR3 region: CASSWDRTFYGYTF. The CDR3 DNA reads TGTGCCAGCAGTTGGGACAGAACTTTCTATGGCTACACCTTC.

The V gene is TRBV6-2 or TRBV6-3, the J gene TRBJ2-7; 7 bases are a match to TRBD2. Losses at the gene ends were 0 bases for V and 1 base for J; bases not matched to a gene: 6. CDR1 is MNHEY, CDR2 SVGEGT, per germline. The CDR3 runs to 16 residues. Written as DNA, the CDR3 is TGTGCCAGCAGTTACTCCGGACTAGTTATTTCCTACGAGCAGTACTTC. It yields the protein CASSYSGLVISYEQYF.

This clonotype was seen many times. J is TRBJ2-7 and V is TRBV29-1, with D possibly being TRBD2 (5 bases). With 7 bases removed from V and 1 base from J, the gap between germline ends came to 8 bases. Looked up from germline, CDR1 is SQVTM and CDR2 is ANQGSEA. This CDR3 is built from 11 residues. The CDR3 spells CSGTSSYEQYF. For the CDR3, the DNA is TGCAGCGGGACTTCGTCCTACGAGCAGTACTTC.

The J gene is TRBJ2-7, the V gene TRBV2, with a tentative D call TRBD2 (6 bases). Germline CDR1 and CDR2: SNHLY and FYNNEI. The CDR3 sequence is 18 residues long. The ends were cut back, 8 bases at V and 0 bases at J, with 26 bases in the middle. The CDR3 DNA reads TGTGCCAGCTGTTTAGCCTGGGACTCCCGCCCGAGCTCCTACGAGCAGTACTTC. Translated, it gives CASCLAWDSRPSSYEQYF. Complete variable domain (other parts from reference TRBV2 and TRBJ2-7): EPEVTQTPSHQVTQMGQEVILRCVPISNHLYFYWYRQILGQKVEFLVSFYNNEISEKSEIFDDQFSVERPDGSNFTLKIRSTKLEDSAMYFCASCLAWDSRPSSYEQYFGPGTRLTVT.

CDR3 coding DNA: TGTGCCAGCAGCTTATTCGGGGCGAACACTGAAGCTTTCTTT. Residues: CASSLFGANTEAFF. The rearrangement joins TRBV7-3 to TRBJ1-1; D perhaps matches TRBD1 (5 bases). Deletions cut 2 bases from V and 1 base from J, with 8 bases between. The germline V gene encodes CDR1 SGHTA and CDR2 FQGTGA. The CDR3 spans 14 residues.

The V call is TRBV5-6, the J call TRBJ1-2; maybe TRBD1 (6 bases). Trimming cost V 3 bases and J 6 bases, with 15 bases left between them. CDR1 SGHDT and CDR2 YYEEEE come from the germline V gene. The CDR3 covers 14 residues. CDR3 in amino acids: CASSSLPGANGYTF. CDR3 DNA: TGTGCCAGCAGCTCTCTGCCAGGGGCCAATGGCTACACCTTC.

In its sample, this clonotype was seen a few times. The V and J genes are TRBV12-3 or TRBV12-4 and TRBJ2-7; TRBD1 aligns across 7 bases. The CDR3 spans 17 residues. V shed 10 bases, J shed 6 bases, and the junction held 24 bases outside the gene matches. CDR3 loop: CATQSLGTEGIGGEQYF. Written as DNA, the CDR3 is TGTGCCACCCAAAGTCTCGGGACAGAGGGGATTGGGGGCGAGCAGTACTTC.

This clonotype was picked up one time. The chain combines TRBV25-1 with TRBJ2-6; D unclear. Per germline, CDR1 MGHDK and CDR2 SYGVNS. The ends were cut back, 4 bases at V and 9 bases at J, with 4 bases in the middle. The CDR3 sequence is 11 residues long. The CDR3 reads CASSGYNVLTF. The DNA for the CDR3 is TGTGCCAGCAGTGGGTACAACGTCCTGACTTTC. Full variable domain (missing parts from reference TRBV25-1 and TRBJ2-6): EADIYQTPRYLVIGTGKKITLECSQTMGHDKMYWYQQDPGMELHLIHYSYGVNSTEKGDLSSESTVSRIRTEHFPLTLESARPSHTSQYLCASSGYNVLTFGAGSRLTVL.

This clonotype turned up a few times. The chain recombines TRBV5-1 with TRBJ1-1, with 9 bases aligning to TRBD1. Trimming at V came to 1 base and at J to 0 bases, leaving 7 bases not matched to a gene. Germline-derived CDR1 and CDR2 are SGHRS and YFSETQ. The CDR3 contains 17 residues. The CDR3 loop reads CASSLKGTGKVNTEAFF. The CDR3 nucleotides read TGCGCCAGCAGCTTGAAGGGGACAGGGAAGGTGAACACTGAAGCTTTCTTT.